This note documents a single T cell receptor beta chain sequence. This record belongs to a study of blood T cell repertoires in COVID-19. Study-wide background: Samples representing acute and convalescent COVID-19 were sourced from the United States, Italy and Spain.

Some clones are missing from TCRdb's copy, which holds only in-frame ones; the method was immunoSEQ multiplex PCR. The data contain 190,000 or so clones, 80% to 90% of them singletons. The CDR3 runs to 11 residues. Trimming cost V 4 bases and J 2 bases, with 5 bases left between them. Germline V gives CDR1 DFQATT, CDR2 SNEGSKA (reference sequence). The clonotype was recovered from a woman older than 75 with COVID-19, enrolled during active disease. V is TRBV20-1 and J is TRBJ2-5; no clear D gene. Material: peripheral blood. The CDR3 protein is CSATQQETQYF. The CDR3 coding sequence is TGCAGTGCTACACAGCAAGAGACCCAGTACTTC.